Listed here are 5 T cell receptor beta chains from one sample, sequenced in a study of T cell repertoires in cytomegalovirus infection. TCRdb used MiXCR to reprocess the reads, holding one entry per CDR3 protein. This table has more than 140,000 distinct CDR3 sequences, roughly 6% appearing once. Sequencing was performed on PBMCs. The receptors originated from a human donor in good health (CMV status not recorded). Some clones in this sample may be carry-over from other donors' samples.

This clonotype was seen a few times. This rearrangement joins TRBV4-1 to TRBJ1-3; 8 bases line up with TRBD1. CDR3 length: 15 residues. Per the germline V gene, CDR1 is MGHRA and CDR2 is YSYEKL. Trimming removed 0 bases from V and 2 bases from J; junction bases left unmatched: 0. The CDR3 DNA sequence: TGCGCCAGCAGCCAAGAACAGGGGGCTGGAAACACCATATATTTT. Amino acids: CASSQEQGAGNTIYF.

In its sample, this clonotype was seen many times. The chain links TRBV7-2 to TRBJ2-1; 7 nucleotides line up with TRBD1. This CDR3 contains 14 residues. V shed 5 bases and J 7 bases; nucleotides not matched to a gene: 8. CDR1 and CDR2 (germline): SGHTA, FQGNSA. In DNA form, the CDR3 reads TGTGCCAGCAGCCTCTTCCAACAGGGGAATGAGCAGTTCTTC. This sequence encodes CASSLFQQGNEQFF.

This clonotype was recorded at least ten times. The V gene is TRBV27, the J gene TRBJ1-1, with TRBD1 matching 9 bases. Unmatched junction bases numbered 2, after V lost 5 bases and J lost 1 base. From germline, CDR1 is MNHEY and CDR2 SMNVEV (reference sequence). The CDR3 covers 14 residues. In DNA form, the CDR3 reads TGTGCCAGCAGTCGGGACAGGGAGAACACTGAAGCTTTCTTT. It is translated as CASSRDRENTEAFF.

The rearrangement links TRBV7-8 to TRBJ2-7; 11 bases line up with TRBD1. The germline gives CDR1 SGHVS, CDR2 FQNEAQ. V trimming: 5 bases; J trimming: 3 bases; junction bases outside the gene matches: 9. The CDR3 runs 16 residues. The CDR3 loop is CASSKDLGQGGYEQYF. The CDR3 DNA reads TGTGCCAGCAGCAAAGACCTGGGACAGGGGGGCTACGAGCAGTACTTC.

The chain uses TRBV4-3 and TRBJ2-1, with D possibly being TRBD1 (7 bases). This CDR3 contains 16 residues. Per germline, CDR1 LGHNA and CDR2 YSLEER. Trimming left V 0 bases short and J 4 bases short, with 13 bases between. CDR3 bases: TGCGCCAGCAGCCAAGATAGCAGGGGGAGGTACAATGAGCAGTTCTTC. Residues: CASSQDSRGRYNEQFF.